This T cell receptor beta chain was recorded in a study of blood T cells in healthy people across ages. PCR was performed a second time for about 6 to 11 cycles using a sample-barcoded 5' primer and a J-beta primer mix. From the 5' RACE reads, TCRdb called clonotypes with MiXCR, one entry per CDR3 protein. The sample holds around 620,000 distinct CDR3 sequences, 27% seen once. Germline V gives CDR1 DFQATT, CDR2 SNEGSKA (reference sequence). The ends were cut back, 6 bases at V and 7 bases at J, with 22 bases in the middle. The CDR3 is made up of 15 amino acids. This receptor was obtained from a woman aged 70-85 years in good health. The source material was blood. The chain carries TRBV20-1 and TRBJ2-1, with D possibly matching TRBD1 (6 bases). In DNA form, the CDR3 reads TGCAGTGCCGCACAGGGCCCTAGCAAGCATAATGAGCAGTTCTTC. It codes for CSAAQGPSKHNEQFF.